Listed below are T cell receptor beta chains from one sample, sequenced in a study of Ad26.COV2.S vaccination and SARS-CoV-2 variants. Here immunoSEQ multiplex PCR was the method, and the copy in TCRdb shows in-frame clones only, minus some. This sample has around 300,000 clones, with approximately 90% found just once. The sequences come from peripheral blood, collected in a trial of Ad26.COV2.S vaccine versus placebo. These receptors came from a person between 18 and 65 years old who received the Ad26.COV2.S COVID-19 vaccine or a placebo. The CDR3 runs from the conserved cysteine through the conserved F or W. D genes are given only for firm matches. Not every row has a clone size; where given, it reads once, few, many or a size class.

>TRBV19|NA|TRBJ2-1|TRBD2
CASRGGTGETSGSYNEQFF
TGTGCCAGTAGAGGAGGGACAGGGGAGACTAGCGGGAGCTACAATGAGCAGTTCTTC
>TRBV9|few|TRBJ2-7|TRBD2
CASSKGTSGSHEQYF
TGTGCCAGCAGCAAAGGGACTAGCGGGAGCCACGAGCAGTACTTC
>TRBV15|NA|TRBJ1-5|TRBD1
CATRETGGFQPQHF
TGTGCCACCAGGGAGACAGGGGGCTTTCAGCCCCAGCATTTT
>TRBV7-8|once|TRBJ2-1|NA
CASSSTDNEQFF
TGTGCCAGCAGCTCGACCGACAATGAGCAGTTCTTC
>TRBV19|NA|TRBJ2-2|NA
CASSIGGALITGELFF
TGTGCCAGTAGTATAGGCGGAGCCCTGATCACCGGGGAGCTGTTTTTT
>TRBV5-4|NA|TRBJ2-3|NA
CASSLTGTGKDTQYF
TGTGCCAGCAGCTTAACCGGGACTGGGAAAGATACGCAGTATTTT
>TRBV6-1|once|TRBJ1-5|NA
CASSGVAGGASNQPQHF
TGTGCCAGCAGTGGCGTCGCTGGGGGCGCGAGCAATCAGCCCCAGCATTTT
>TRBV3-1/TRBV3-2|NA|TRBJ2-1|NA
CASSQRYLEEQFF
TGTGCCAGCAGCCAAAGGTACTTAGAGGAGCAGTTCTTC
>TRBV30|once|TRBJ2-1|TRBD1
CAWSGRDRGLGEQFF
TGTGCCTGGAGTGGCCGGGACAGGGGGCTTGGTGAGCAGTTCTTC
>TRBV7-9|NA|TRBJ2-7|TRBD1
CASRGTDYEQYF
TGTGCCAGCAGGGGGACAGATTACGAGCAGTACTTC
>TRBV7-6|NA|TRBJ2-7|TRBD2
CASTSFGGGEQYF
TGTGCCAGCACCTCTTTCGGGGGGGGTGAGCAGTACTTC
>TRBV6-4|NA|TRBJ2-3|NA
CASSDSPGGTQYF
TGTGCCAGCAGTGACTCGCCGGGGGGCACGCAGTATTTT
>TRBV27|NA|TRBJ2-5|NA
CASSTKGERETQYF
TGTGCCAGCAGTACCAAGGGGGAGCGGGAGACCCAGTACTTC
>TRBV2|NA|TRBJ2-7|TRBD1
CASRPTGTGLNNEQYF
TGTGCCAGCAGACCCACCGGGACAGGGTTAAATAACGAGCAGTACTTC
>TRBV5-1|NA|TRBJ1-4|NA
CASSLSPATNEKLFF
TGCGCCAGCAGCTTATCGCCAGCAACTAATGAAAAACTGTTTTTT
>TRBV6-5|NA|TRBJ1-4|NA
CASSYSGGSVEKLFF
TGTGCCAGCAGTTACTCGGGAGGGAGTGTTGAAAAACTGTTTTTT
>TRBV5-1|NA|TRBJ2-5|NA
CASSPNINGKETQYF
TGCGCCAGCAGCCCGAACATAAACGGGAAAGAGACCCAGTACTTC
>TRBV19|NA|TRBJ1-1|TRBD1
CASSRGLVEAFF
TGTGCCAGTAGCAGGGGGCTGGTGGAAGCTTTCTTT
>TRBV2|NA|TRBJ2-1|NA
CASSVSGADYYNEQFF
TGTGCCAGCTCCGTGTCTGGTGCTGACTACTACAATGAGCAGTTCTTC
>TRBV5-1|NA|TRBJ2-2|NA
CASSLWDSTGELFF
TGCGCCAGCAGCTTGTGGGATTCCACCGGGGAGCTGTTTTTT
>TRBV27|NA|TRBJ1-1|NA
CASSLLANTEAFF
TGTGCCAGCAGTTTATTGGCGAACACTGAAGCTTTCTTT
>TRBV29-1|NA|TRBJ1-3|NA
CSVEGIGNTIYF
TGCAGCGTTGAAGGGATCGGAAACACCATATATTTT
>TRBV2|NA|TRBJ2-2|NA
CASSQRTQPGELFF
TGTGCCAGCAGTCAAAGGACTCAACCCGGGGAGCTGTTTTTT
>TRBV11-3|NA|TRBJ1-1|NA
CASSGRGERTEAFF
TGTGCCAGCAGCGGGCGAGGGGAGAGGACTGAAGCTTTCTTT
>TRBV5-6|once|TRBJ2-7|NA
CASSLIGAPYEQYF
TGTGCCAGCAGCTTGATTGGGGCGCCCTACGAGCAGTACTTC
>TRBV24-1|NA|TRBJ1-5|NA
CATSDSTGSGKAQHF
TGTGCCACCAGTGATTCCACAGGGAGCGGGAAAGCCCAGCATTTT
>TRBV6-2/TRBV6-3|NA|TRBJ2-1|TRBD2
CASSWTSSYNEQFF
TGTGCCAGCAGTTGGACTAGCTCCTACAATGAGCAGTTCTTC
>TRBV29-1|once|TRBJ1-1|NA
CSGKSGNTEAFF
TGCAGCGGAAAATCAGGGAACACTGAAGCTTTCTTT
>TRBV6-5|NA|TRBJ2-7|NA
CASTPGQRGYEQYF
TGTGCCAGCACCCCGGGGCAAAGGGGTTACGAGCAGTACTTC
>TRBV27|NA|TRBJ1-2|NA
CASSLSSRNYGYTF
TGTGCCAGCAGTTTATCTTCCAGAAACTATGGCTACACCTTC
>TRBV6-5|once|TRBJ1-1|NA
CASSPRTTEAFF
TGTGCCAGCAGTCCTCGCACGACTGAAGCTTTCTTT
>TRBV27|NA|TRBJ2-7|TRBD2
CASSLRGGTTYEQYF
TGTGCCAGCAGTTTACGCGGGGGGACTACCTACGAGCAGTACTTC
>TRBV28|NA|TRBJ2-7|NA
CASSLPGPAYEQYF
TGTGCCAGCAGTTTACCCGGACCGGCCTACGAGCAGTACTTC
>TRBV11-2|few|TRBJ1-1|NA
CASSLYRNTEAFF
TGTGCCAGCAGCTTATACAGGAACACTGAAGCTTTCTTT
>TRBV21-1|NA|TRBJ2-1|NA
CASSKGRAITFQLAASYNEQFF
TGTGCCAGCAGCAAGGGTCGGGCCATCACATTCCAACTAGCGGCCTCCTACAATGAGCAGTTCTTC
>TRBV6-5|NA|TRBJ1-1|TRBD1
CASRPQGGPAEAFF
TGTGCCAGCAGACCCCAAGGGGGCCCGGCTGAAGCTTTCTTT
>TRBV7-3|NA|TRBJ2-2|NA
CASSLNGGSGELFF
TGTGCCAGCAGCTTAAACGGGGGTTCCGGGGAGCTGTTTTTT
>TRBV4-1|NA|TRBJ2-7|TRBD2
CASSQGSGSSYEQYF
TGCGCCAGCAGCCAAGGCAGCGGGAGCTCCTACGAGCAGTACTTC
>TRBV5-5|NA|TRBJ2-1|NA
CASSLRTGVGLRGQFF
TGTGCCAGCAGCTTACGAACGGGGGTAGGATTACGCGGGCAGTTCTTC
>TRBV11-2|NA|TRBJ2-3|TRBD2
CASSPRTSDTDTQYF
TGTGCCAGCAGCCCCAGGACTAGCGACACAGATACGCAGTATTTT